This is a list of T cell receptor beta chains from one sample in a study of T cell responses to AZD1222 COVID-19 vaccine. Assay used: immunoSEQ multiplex PCR; TCRdb lists only in-frame clones, some missing. This sample has under 100,000 clones, with about nine tenths found just once. Sequenced here: peripheral blood, sampled 28 days after the second AZD1222 dose. The receptors come from an adult who received the AZD1222 COVID-19 vaccine. CDR3s include the opening cysteine and the closing phenylalanine or tryptophan. The D gene is left open where the match is weak. Size tells how often a clone was seen (once, few, many) or the class of an expanded clone, and some rows leave it out.

TRBJ2-2,.,TRBV28,.,CASSFFRTITNTGELFF,TGTGCCAGCAGTTTTTTCAGGACCATTACGAACACCGGGGAGCTGTTTTTT
TRBJ1-4,.,TRBV5-8,once,CASSFPGHAVTNEKLFF,TGTGCCAGCAGCTTTCCGGGACACGCGGTAACTAATGAAAAACTGTTTTTT
TRBJ2-7,.,TRBV4-1,once,CASSQEFGGGYEQYF,TGCGCCAGCAGCCAAGAGTTTGGAGGTGGCTACGAGCAGTACTTC
TRBJ2-7,.,TRBV27,once,CASSFRPEPAYEQYF,TGTGCCAGCAGTTTCAGACCAGAGCCAGCCTACGAGCAGTACTTC
TRBJ2-3,.,TRBV11-2,once,CASSLDLQGGHTDTQYF,TGTGCCAGCAGCTTAGATCTGCAGGGGGGACACACAGATACGCAGTATTTT
TRBJ2-7,.,TRBV18,.,CASSQDGSYEQYF,TGTGCCAGCTCCCAGGACGGCTCCTACGAGCAGTACTTC
TRBJ1-1,.,TRBV18,once,CASSGQNTEAFF,TGTGCCAGCTCAGGACAGAACACTGAAGCTTTCTTT
TRBJ2-1,TRBD2,TRBV6-5,once,CASSSPGLAAYNEQFF,TGTGCCAGCAGTTCACCGGGACTAGCGGCATACAATGAGCAGTTCTTC
TRBJ2-3,TRBD2,TRBV7-9,.,CASSLGGGAADTQYF,TGTGCCAGCAGCTTAGGCGGGGGGGCGGCAGATACGCAGTATTTT
TRBJ1-5,.,TRBV6-2/TRBV6-3,.,CASSYAGGQPQHF,TGTGCCAGCAGTTACGCTGGCGGACAGCCCCAGCATTTT
TRBJ1-5,TRBD1,TRBV4-2,.,CASSRQGIPSNQPQHF,TGTGCCAGCAGCCGACAGGGAATCCCTAGCAATCAGCCCCAGCATTTT
TRBJ1-1,.,TRBV27,.,CASSPKPNTEAFF,TGTGCCAGCAGTCCAAAACCGAACACTGAAGCTTTCTTT
TRBJ1-5,.,TRBV28,.,CASKGGTPSNQPQHF,TGTGCCAGCAAAGGGGGGACCCCAAGCAATCAGCCCCAGCATTTT
TRBJ2-1,TRBD2,TRBV19,.,CASSIGLAKINNEQFF,TGTGCCAGTAGTATTGGACTAGCCAAGATCAACAATGAGCAGTTCTTC
TRBJ2-2,TRBD2,TRBV5-1,.,CASSLQPGLAGFGGELFF,TGCGCCAGCAGCTTGCAACCGGGACTAGCGGGGTTCGGCGGGGAGCTGTTTTTT
TRBJ2-3,.,TRBV29-1,.,CSVEGLRDSSTDTQYF,TGCAGCGTTGAAGGCCTCCGAGACAGTAGCACAGATACGCAGTATTTT
TRBJ2-4,.,TRBV7-3,.,CASSEGQGIKNIQYF,TGTGCCAGCAGCGAAGGGCAGGGGATAAAAAACATTCAGTACTTC
TRBJ2-1,TRBD1,TRBV19,.,CASSMPSGTVLISEQFF,TGTGCCAGTAGTATGCCCTCCGGGACAGTTCTAATAAGTGAGCAGTTCTTC
TRBJ1-1,.,TRBV3-1/TRBV3-2,.,CASSQLLVGGTEAFF,TGTGCCAGCAGCCAACTCCTAGTAGGAGGAACTGAAGCTTTCTTT
TRBJ2-5,.,TRBV19,.,CASSIWGPAQETQYF,TGTGCCAGTAGTATTTGGGGCCCGGCGCAAGAGACCCAGTACTTC
TRBJ2-5,.,TRBV25-1,.,CASSDGLGQETQYF,TGTGCCAGCAGTGACGGTTTGGGTCAAGAGACCCAGTACTTC